Below are 25 T cell receptor beta chains sequenced from a single sample in a study of T cell responses to AZD1222 COVID-19 vaccine. Using immunoSEQ multiplex PCR, the repertoire was profiled, and TCRdb retains in-frame clones only, with some absent. The repertoire has approximately 70,000 clones, 86% of them found once; the top ten carry more than 2%. This sample comprised peripheral blood, obtained on day 0 of AZD1222 vaccination. These receptors all come from an adult in good health.

In nucleotides, the CDR3 is TGTGCTAGTGGGGCAGATCGAAATTCACCCCTCCACTTT. Amino acids: CASGADRNSPLHF. This chain uses TRBV12-5 with TRBJ1-6; no definite D call. Trimming shortened V by 6 bases and J by 7 bases, and 10 bases separated the two germline ends. The CDR3 contains 13 residues. Germline CDR1 LGHNT, CDR2 FRNRAP.

The V and J genes are TRBV7-9 and TRBJ2-2, with TRBD2 matching over 8 bases. Germline V gene sequence: CDR1 SEHNR, CDR2 FQNEAQ (reference sequence). The CDR3 runs 15 residues. The trim removed 5 bases at V and 5 bases at J, leaving 7 bases unmatched. The CDR3 DNA follows: TGTGCCAGCAGCCCCGGCGGGGGGAGTACCGGGGAGCTGTTTTTT. This gives the protein CASSPGGGSTGELFF.

The CDR3 bases are TGTGCCAGCAGCCCAGCGGGGGGCGACGAGCAGTACTTC. Protein: CASSPAGGDEQYF. The chain is built from TRBV28 and TRBJ2-7; 9 nucleotides line up with TRBD2. There are 13 residues in the CDR3. V lost 6 bases, J lost 5 bases, and 5 bases stayed unmatched. Germline CDR1 reads MDHEN; CDR2 reads SYDVKM.

V and J are TRBV5-1 and TRBJ2-1, with TRBD2 identical over 14 bases. CDR3 length: 16 amino acids. The V segment lost 4 bases and the J segment 7 bases; nucleotides outside the gene matches: 7. Germline CDR1 SGHRS, CDR2 YFSETQ. CDR3 sequence: CASSQGLAGVRNEQFF. The CDR3 region has the DNA TGCGCCAGCAGCCAGGGACTAGCGGGAGTCCGGAATGAGCAGTTCTTC.

The rearrangement joins TRBV6-2 or TRBV6-3 to TRBJ1-2; D remains unclear. Germline V lookup: CDR1 MNHEY, CDR2 SVGEGT. The CDR3 has 12 residues. Trimming left V 5 bases short and J 7 bases short, with 11 bases between. The CDR3 here is CASSRSSRGYTF. The DNA of the CDR3 is TGTGCCAGCAGTAGATCCTCTCGTGGCTACACCTTC.

The rearrangement uses TRBV4-1 and TRBJ1-1; D is uncertain. Germline V lookup: CDR1 MGHRA, CDR2 YSYEKL. CDR3 length equals 14 residues. Trimming removed 0 bases at V and 5 bases at J, with 10 bases between. The CDR3 bases are TGCGCCAGCAGCCAAGATCGGGGTTGGACTGAAGCTTTCTTT. Protein product: CASSQDRGWTEAFF.

This rearrangement joins TRBV4-1 to TRBJ1-1; the D gene is possibly TRBD1 (6 bases). CDR1 is MGHRA, CDR2 YSYEKL, per germline. Trimming took off 4 bases at V and 1 base at J, with 16 bases between the two ends. This CDR3 spans 16 amino acids. The CDR3 sequence: CASSRTPGQTNTEAFF. DNA of the CDR3: TGCGCCAGCAGCCGAACACCGGGACAAACGAACACTGAAGCTTTCTTT.

J is TRBJ1-4 and V is TRBV24-1; a possible D gene is TRBD1 (6 bases). Germline lookup yields CDR1 KGHDR and CDR2 SFDVKD. The CDR3 runs 15 residues. V was cut by 4 bases and J by 6 bases, with 14 bases left in between. The CDR3 is CATSDSRGLDEKLFF. The CDR3 region has the DNA TGTGCCACCAGTGACAGCAGGGGATTGGATGAAAAACTGTTTTTT.

CDR3 loop: CASSLDVWTAHDTEAFF. In DNA form, the CDR3 reads TGTGCCAGCAGCTTAGATGTCTGGACAGCGCATGACACTGAAGCTTTCTTT. This chain uses TRBV11-2 with TRBJ1-1; TRBD1 might be the D (6 bases). Germline lookup yields CDR1 SGHAT and CDR2 FQNNGV. The CDR3 consists of 17 residues. V dropped 0 bases and J dropped 3 bases, with 17 bases sitting between them.

V usage is TRBV3-1 (or the pseudogene TRBV3-2) and J usage is TRBJ2-5; D is unclear. The ends were cut back, 4 bases at V and 5 bases at J, with 8 bases in the middle. Germline V gene data show CDR1 as LGHDT and CDR2 as YNNKEL (reference sequence). The CDR3 consists of 12 residues. CDR3 sequence: CASSPGWETQYF. For the CDR3, the DNA is TGTGCCAGCAGCCCCGGGTGGGAGACCCAGTACTTC.

The V gene is TRBV18, the J gene TRBJ2-5, with 8 bases aligning to TRBD2. Germline V gene sequence: CDR1 KGHSH, CDR2 LQKENI. This CDR3 is 16 amino acids long. Trimming at V came to 3 bases and at J to 3 bases, leaving 9 bases not matched to a gene. The CDR3 region has the DNA TGTGCCAGCTCACCCCAACCCTCAGCGGGAGAAGAGACCCAGTACTTC. Translated, it gives CASSPQPSAGEETQYF.

CDR3: CATSREEVPNYGYTF. For the CDR3, the DNA is TGTGCCACCAGCAGAGAGGAGGTACCTAACTATGGCTACACCTTC. This chain links TRBV15 with TRBJ1-2; no clear D. The CDR3 is made up of 15 amino acids. Germline V gives CDR1 LNHNV, CDR2 YYDKDF (reference sequence). V shed 0 bases and J shed 0 bases, with 8 bases lying between them.

The chain has TRBV30 and TRBJ1-5, with D perhaps TRBD1 (6 bases). Trimming cost V 2 bases and J 7 bases, with 9 bases left between them. This CDR3 is built from 12 residues. CDR1 and CDR2 from the germline V gene are GTSNPN and SVGIG (reference sequence). Here the CDR3 DNA reads TGTGCCTGGAGTAGGGGGAACCAGCCCCAGCATTTT. Translation gives CAWSRGNQPQHF.

The V gene is TRBV29-1, the J gene TRBJ1-2; D is possibly TRBD1 (6 bases). This CDR3 contains 12 residues. Germline CDR1 is SQVTM and CDR2 is ANQGSEA. V lost 3 bases, J lost 7 bases, and 12 bases lay in between. Here the CDR3 reads CSVESRGGGYTF. CDR3 bases: TGCAGCGTTGAGTCCCGAGGGGGTGGCTACACCTTC.

The chain combines TRBV7-2 with TRBJ2-1; TRBD2 might be the D (6 bases). The CDR3 covers 16 residues. CDR1 and CDR2 from the germline V gene are SGHTA and FQGNSA. Trimming cost V 6 bases and J 0 bases, with 15 bases left between them. The CDR3 DNA reads TGTGCCAGCAGTCACAAAGGAGGGAGCTCCTACAATGAGCAGTTCTTC. It codes for CASSHKGGSSYNEQFF.

The J gene is TRBJ2-3, the V gene TRBV4-2; D may be TRBD2 (6 bases). V dropped 8 bases and J dropped 4 bases, with 19 bases sitting between them. Germline V gives CDR1 LGHNA, CDR2 YNFKEQ. This CDR3 contains 15 residues. The CDR3 DNA reads TGTGCCAGCGGCCCGACTGCGGGAAGGGCAGATACGCAGTATTTT. Its translation: CASGPTAGRADTQYF.

CDR3 nucleotide sequence: TGTGCCAGCAGTGAAGGCCTCAGGGATGAGCAGTTCTTC. This codes for CASSEGLRDEQFF. This sequence joins TRBV2 and TRBJ2-1, with a possible D match to TRBD1 (5 bases). Germline-derived CDR1 and CDR2 are SNHLY and FYNNEI. The CDR3 covers 13 residues. V lost 1 base and J 8 bases, leaving 9 bases between the germline ends.

The chain uses TRBV6-5 and TRBJ1-2; 8 bases are a match to TRBD1. V lost 6 bases to trimming and J lost 3 bases; unmatched junction nucleotides: 9. CDR1 and CDR2 (germline): MNHEY, SVGAGI. This CDR3 has 15 residues. Here the CDR3 DNA reads TGTGCCAGCAGGAAATCGCTGGACAGGGACTATGGCTACACCTTC. Amino acid sequence: CASRKSLDRDYGYTF.

This clone was counted a few times. The chain joins TRBV27 to TRBJ1-1; TRBD1 matches 7 bases. The CDR3 is 15 amino acids. The V and J ends lost 2 bases and 3 bases, in that order; junction bases with no gene match: 6. Per the germline V gene, CDR1 is MNHEY and CDR2 is SMNVEV (reference sequence). CDR3 in DNA: TGTGCCAGCAGTTTAGTATCAGGGGGTTACACTGAAGCTTTCTTT. Protein: CASSLVSGGYTEAFF.

The chain has TRBV5-4 and TRBJ1-3, with unresolved D. Trimming left V 0 bases short and J 0 bases short, with 7 bases between. The CDR3 spans 15 residues. The germline gives CDR1 SGHNT, CDR2 YYREEE (reference sequence). CDR3 sequence reads: CASSLGLGSGNTIYF. The CDR3 DNA is TGTGCCAGCAGCTTGGGCCTGGGCTCTGGAAACACCATATATTTT.

The chain employs TRBV5-1 and TRBJ2-7; 7 nucleotides agree with TRBD2. CDR3 length: 14 residues. The germline V gene encodes CDR1 SGHRS and CDR2 YFSETQ. V was clipped by 2 bases and J by 6 bases; unmatched bases: 8. The CDR3 DNA reads as TGCGCCAGCAGCTTCGAAGCGGGGCGGGGCGAGCAGTACTTC. Protein: CASSFEAGRGEQYF. Combining the CDR3 with reference TRBV5-1 and TRBJ2-7 gives the whole variable domain KAGVTQTPRYLIKTRGQQVTLSCSPISGHRSVSWYQQTPGQGLQFLFEYFSETQRNKGNFPGRFSGRQFSNSRSEMNVSTLELGDSALYLCASSFEAGRGEQYFGPGTRLTVT.

This clone showed up just once. Other DNA sequences in the same sample also yield this CDR3. The gene calls are TRBV18 and TRBJ2-1, with a tentative D call TRBD2 (5 bases). CDR3 length equals 13 residues. Germline V gene lookup returns CDR1 KGHSH and CDR2 LQKENI. The V end lost 6 bases, the J end lost 3 bases, and 9 bases lay between the germline ends. CDR3 DNA: TGTGCCAGCTCCCCCCGGGGCTACAATGAGCAGTTCTTC. Translating it yields CASSPRGYNEQFF.

This clone appeared once. The rearrangement links TRBV5-1 to TRBJ1-4; unclear D gene. Germline V gene sequence: CDR1 SGHRS, CDR2 YFSETQ. This CDR3 region has 12 residues. Trimming stripped 4 bases from V and 2 bases from J, with 3 bases between. The CDR3 coding sequence is TGCGCCAGCAGCCTTACTAATGAAAAACTGTTTTTT. It is translated as CASSLTNEKLFF.

The chain carries TRBV6-5 and TRBJ1-1; D gene ambiguous. This CDR3 contains 13 residues. CDR1 MNHEY and CDR2 SVGAGI come from the germline V gene. V lost 0 bases and J 6 bases, leaving 8 bases between the germline ends. CDR3 sequence: CASSYSARSEAFF. The CDR3 DNA reads as TGTGCCAGCAGTTACTCCGCTCGCTCTGAAGCTTTCTTT.

This clone was seen once. The chain has TRBV19 and TRBJ2-1; TRBD2 agrees at 14 bases. The CDR3 consists of 16 residues. Looked up from germline, CDR1 is LNHDA and CDR2 is SQIVND (reference sequence). Trimming cost V 1 base and J 9 bases; bases outside gene matches: 5. The CDR3 nucleotides are TGTGCCAGTAGTATAGTCGGGACTAGCGGGAGATCTGAGCAGTTCTTC. This codes for CASSIVGTSGRSEQFF.